This T cell receptor (beta chain) was profiled in a study of blood T cell repertoires in COVID-19. Study information: The analysed material was cDNA or gDNA that came from T cells, B-cell-depleted T cells, or PBMCs.

Original data processing: Reference gene primer amplification gave nucleated cell count estimates. Repertoires were generated with immunoSEQ multiplex PCR, while TCRdb's copy carries only in-frame clones and drops some. The DNA gave D and trimming, while V, J and clone size come from that table. The table includes about 46,000 clones, about 80% detected once. Germline CDR1 is SGHAT and CDR2 is FQNNGV. The CDR3 has 17 amino acids. Trimming took off 5 bases at V and 0 bases at J, with 14 bases between the two ends. This clonotype was sampled from a man aged 60-69 years with acute or convalescent COVID-19. The rearrangement links TRBV11-2 to TRBJ2-6, with D tentatively TRBD1 (6 bases). Specimen: peripheral blood. CDR3 nucleotide sequence: TGTGCCAGCAGCGGAATGACAGGCCGCTCTGGGGCCAACGTCCTGACTTTC. Amino acids: CASSGMTGRSGANVLTF.